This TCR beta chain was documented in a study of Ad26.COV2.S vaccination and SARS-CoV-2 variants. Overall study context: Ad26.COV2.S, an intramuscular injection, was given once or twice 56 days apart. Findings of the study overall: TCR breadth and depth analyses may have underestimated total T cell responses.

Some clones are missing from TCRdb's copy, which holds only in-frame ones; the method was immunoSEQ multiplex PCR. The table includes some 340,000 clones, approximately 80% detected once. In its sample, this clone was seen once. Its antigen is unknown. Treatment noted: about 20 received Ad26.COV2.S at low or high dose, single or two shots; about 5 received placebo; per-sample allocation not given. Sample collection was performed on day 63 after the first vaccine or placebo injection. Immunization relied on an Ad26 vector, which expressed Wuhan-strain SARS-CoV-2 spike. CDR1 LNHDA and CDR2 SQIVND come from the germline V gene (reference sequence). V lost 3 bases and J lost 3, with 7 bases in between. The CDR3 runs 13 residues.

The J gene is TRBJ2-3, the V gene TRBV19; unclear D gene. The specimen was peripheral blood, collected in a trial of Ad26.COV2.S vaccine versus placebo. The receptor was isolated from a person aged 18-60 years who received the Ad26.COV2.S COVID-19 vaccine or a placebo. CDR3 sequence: CASSIQLTDTQYF. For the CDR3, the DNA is TGTGCCAGTAGTATCCAACTTACAGATACGCAGTATTTT.